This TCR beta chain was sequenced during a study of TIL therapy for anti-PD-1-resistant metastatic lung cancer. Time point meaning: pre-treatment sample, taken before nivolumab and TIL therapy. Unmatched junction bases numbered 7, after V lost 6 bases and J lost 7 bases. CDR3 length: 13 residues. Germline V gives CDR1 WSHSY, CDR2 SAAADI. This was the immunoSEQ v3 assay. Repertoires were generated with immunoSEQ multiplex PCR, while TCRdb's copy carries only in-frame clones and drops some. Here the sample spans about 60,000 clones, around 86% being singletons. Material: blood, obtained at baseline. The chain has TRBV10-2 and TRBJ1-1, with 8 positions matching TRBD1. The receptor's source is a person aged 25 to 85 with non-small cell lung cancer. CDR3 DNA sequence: TGCGCCAGCAGCTTAGACAGGGGCTATGAAGCTTTCTTT. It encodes CASSLDRGYEAFF.